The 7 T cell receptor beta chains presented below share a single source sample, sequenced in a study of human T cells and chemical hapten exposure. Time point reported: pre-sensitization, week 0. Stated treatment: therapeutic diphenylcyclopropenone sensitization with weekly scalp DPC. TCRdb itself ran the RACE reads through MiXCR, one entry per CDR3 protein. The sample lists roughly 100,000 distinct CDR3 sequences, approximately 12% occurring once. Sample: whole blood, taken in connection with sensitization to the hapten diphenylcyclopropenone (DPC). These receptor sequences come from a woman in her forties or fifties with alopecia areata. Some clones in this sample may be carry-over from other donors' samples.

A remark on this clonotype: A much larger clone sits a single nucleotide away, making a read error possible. The CDR3 DNA follows: TGTGCCAGCTGCTTGAGGACTAGCGGGATCTATGAGCAGTTCTTC. Residues: CASCLRTSGIYEQFF. The gene calls are TRBV7-2 and TRBJ2-1, with TRBD2 matching 12 bases. CDR3 size: 15 residues. Germline-derived CDR1 and CDR2 are SGHTA and FQGNSA.

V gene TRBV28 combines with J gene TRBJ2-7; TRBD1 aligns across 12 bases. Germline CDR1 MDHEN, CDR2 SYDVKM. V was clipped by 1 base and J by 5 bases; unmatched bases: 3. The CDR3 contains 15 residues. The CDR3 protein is CASSLSGTGGHEQYF. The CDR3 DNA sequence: TGTGCCAGCAGTTTATCGGGGACAGGGGGCCACGAGCAGTACTTC.

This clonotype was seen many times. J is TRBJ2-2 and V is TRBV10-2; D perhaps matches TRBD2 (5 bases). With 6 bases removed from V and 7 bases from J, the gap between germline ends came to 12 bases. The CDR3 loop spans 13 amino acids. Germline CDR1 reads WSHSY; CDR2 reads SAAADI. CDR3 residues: CASRVLDGGELFF. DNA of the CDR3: TGCGCCAGCAGGGTACTAGACGGCGGGGAGCTGTTTTTT.

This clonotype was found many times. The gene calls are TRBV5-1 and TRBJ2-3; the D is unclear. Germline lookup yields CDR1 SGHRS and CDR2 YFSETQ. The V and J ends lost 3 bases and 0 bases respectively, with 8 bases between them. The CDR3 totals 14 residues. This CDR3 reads CASSSQTSTDTQYF. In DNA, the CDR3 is TGCGCCAGCAGCTCACAGACCAGCACAGATACGCAGTATTTT.

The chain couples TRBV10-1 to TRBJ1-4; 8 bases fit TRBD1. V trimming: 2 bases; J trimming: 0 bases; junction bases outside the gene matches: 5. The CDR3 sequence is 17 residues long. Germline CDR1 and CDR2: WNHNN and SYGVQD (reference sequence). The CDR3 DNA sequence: TGCGCCAGCAGTGAGAGGACAGGGATCGCAACTAATGAAAAACTGTTTTTT. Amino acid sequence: CASSERTGIATNEKLFF.

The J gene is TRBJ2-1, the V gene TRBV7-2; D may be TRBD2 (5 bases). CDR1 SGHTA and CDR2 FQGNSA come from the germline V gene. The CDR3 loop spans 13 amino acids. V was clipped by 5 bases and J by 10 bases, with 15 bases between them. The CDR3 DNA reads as TGTGCCAGCAGCCCCCAACAAGGAGGAGAGCAGTTCTTC. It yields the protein CASSPQQGGEQFF. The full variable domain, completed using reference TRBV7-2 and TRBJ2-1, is GAGVSQSPSNKVTEKGKDVELRCDPISGHTALYWYRQSLGQGLEFLIYFQGNSAPDKSGLPSDRFSAERTGGSVSTLTIQRTQQEDSAVYLCASSPQQGGEQFFGPGTRLTVL.

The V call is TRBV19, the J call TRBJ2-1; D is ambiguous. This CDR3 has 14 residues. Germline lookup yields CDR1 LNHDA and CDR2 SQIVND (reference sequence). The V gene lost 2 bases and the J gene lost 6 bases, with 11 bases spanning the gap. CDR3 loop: CASSIRRTLNEQFF. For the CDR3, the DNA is TGTGCCAGTAGTATACGGCGAACCCTCAATGAGCAGTTCTTC.